This T cell receptor (beta chain) emerged from a study of blood T cell repertoires in COVID-19. Study-level background: The United States, Italy and Spain provided the acute and convalescent COVID-19 samples.

The germline V gene encodes CDR1 MNHEY and CDR2 SVGAGI. V gave up 7 bases and J gave up 7 bases, with 16 bases separating them. This CDR3 contains 14 residues. Repertoires were generated with immunoSEQ multiplex PCR, while TCRdb's copy carries only in-frame clones and drops some. The table includes roughly 140,000 clones, more than 80% detected once. The chain recombines TRBV6-5 with TRBJ1-4; D call uncertain. Material: peripheral blood. The origin of this receptor is a woman between 40 and 55 years old with acute or convalescent COVID-19. In DNA form, the CDR3 reads TGTGCCAGCACCCCCGATGCTTTGGCTGAAAAACTGTTTTTT. Its translation: CASTPDALAEKLFF.